This entry features one T cell receptor (beta chain) sequence. Clones were read by immunoSEQ multiplex PCR, and TCRdb kept only the in-frame ones, dropping some. This sample has about 72,000 clones; about 83% occur once, and the top ten carry approximately 3%. These data come from a study of neoadjuvant anti-PD-1 for oral cavity cancer. This CDR3 has 17 amino acids. Trimming left V 3 bases short and J 7 bases short, with 22 bases between. The germline V gene encodes CDR1 MGHRA and CDR2 YSYEKL. Sequences were derived from PBMCs, sampled before nivolumab (anti-PD-1) treatment. The source is a person aged 40 to 85 with oral cavity squamous cell carcinoma. The chain joins TRBV4-1 to TRBJ1-3; maybe TRBD1 (6 bases). The CDR3 sequence is CASSHLYYIQGLNTIYF. In nucleotides, the CDR3 is TGCGCCAGCAGCCACCTATATTATATACAGGGTCTTAACACCATATATTTT.